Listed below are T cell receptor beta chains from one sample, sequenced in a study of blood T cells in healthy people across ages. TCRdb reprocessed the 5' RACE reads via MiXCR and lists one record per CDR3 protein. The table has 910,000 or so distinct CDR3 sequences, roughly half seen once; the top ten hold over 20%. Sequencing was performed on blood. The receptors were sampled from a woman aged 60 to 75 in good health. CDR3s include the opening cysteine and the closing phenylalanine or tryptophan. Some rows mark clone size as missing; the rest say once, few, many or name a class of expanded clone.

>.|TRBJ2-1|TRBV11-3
CASSPSKAFREQFF
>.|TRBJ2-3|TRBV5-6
CASSYRTYSTDTQYF
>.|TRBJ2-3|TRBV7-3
CASSLRRTSGSRRADTQYF
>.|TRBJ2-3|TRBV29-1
CSVRAGQLTDTQYF
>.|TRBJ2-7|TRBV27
CASSITTPAQYEQYF
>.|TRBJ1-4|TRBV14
CASSHLDLKREKLFF
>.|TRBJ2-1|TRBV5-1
CASSQDTGSYNEQFF
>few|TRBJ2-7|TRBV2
CASSESGQGRSYEQYF
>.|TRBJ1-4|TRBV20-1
CSARGGFRGRSEKLFF
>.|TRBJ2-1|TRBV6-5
CASSKKRGGSYNEQFF
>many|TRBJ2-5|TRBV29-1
CSVGRQETQYF
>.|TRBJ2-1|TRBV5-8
CASSADQGTLSYNEQFF
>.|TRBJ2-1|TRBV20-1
CSARDGGLASQFF
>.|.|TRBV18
CASSQRGPETQYF
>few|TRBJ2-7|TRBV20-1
CSARPNRDSRSNYYEQYF
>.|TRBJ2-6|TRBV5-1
CASREDLLSLSGANVLTF
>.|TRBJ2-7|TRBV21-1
CAKNWGYEQYF